A single sample gave rise to the 3 T cell receptor beta chains below, sequenced in a study of graft-versus-host responses after intestinal transplantation. Measured with immunoSEQ multiplex PCR; TCRdb has only the in-frame clones, and not every one. The data contain about 88,000 clones, approximately 90% of them singletons. For these receptors, no antigen is known. Sample: unstimulated CD4+ T cells sorted from spleen or lymph node cells, taken before transplant. The receptors shown here come from a human donor who was the organ donor for an intestinal transplant.

This clone occurred a few times. The chain combines TRBV2 with TRBJ1-6; D might be TRBD1 (6 bases). Germline lookup yields CDR1 SNHLY and CDR2 FYNNEI. This CDR3 has 15 amino acids. Deletions cut 9 bases from V and 4 bases from J, with 16 bases between. The CDR3 reads CASRSEGHYNSPLHF. CDR3 nucleotides: TGTGCCAGTCGGAGCGAGGGACATTATAATTCACCCCTCCACTTT.

This chain joins TRBV5-1 and TRBJ1-1; maybe TRBD1 (5 bases). The CDR3 has 15 residues. V lost 4 bases and J lost 4, with 17 bases in between. The germline gives CDR1 SGHRS, CDR2 YFSETQ. The CDR3 spells CASSPNAPGGTEAFF. The CDR3 DNA reads as TGCGCCAGCAGCCCAAACGCCCCGGGGGGCACTGAAGCTTTCTTT.

The gene calls are TRBV5-1 and TRBJ2-1, with 11 nucleotides matching TRBD2. V was pared by 2 bases and J by 2 bases, with 6 bases of the junction left unmatched. This CDR3 has 17 amino acids. Germline V gene data show CDR1 as SGHRS and CDR2 as YFSETQ. The CDR3 sequence: CASSFIPTSGAYNEQFF. Written as DNA, the CDR3 is TGCGCCAGCAGCTTCATACCGACTAGCGGGGCCTACAATGAGCAGTTCTTC.